This T cell receptor (beta chain) originates from a study of cytomegalovirus exposure and HLA in healthy donors. The PCR ran on 60 Vbeta and 13 Jbeta primers. The protocol was immunoSEQ multiplex PCR, while the TCRdb copy is restricted to in-frame clones and leaves out a portion. The data contain some 140,000 clones, more than 75% of them singletons. There are 15 residues in the CDR3. In germline, CDR1 is SEHNR, CDR2 FQNEAQ (reference sequence). V lost 1 base and J 5 bases, leaving 12 bases between the germline ends. Sequences were obtained from PBMCs. The chain couples TRBV7-9 to TRBJ2-1, with D maybe TRBD2 (5 bases). The source of this sequence is a man aged 30 to 45 in good health and CMV-seropositive. The DNA for the CDR3 is TGTGCCAGCAGCTTAGGTACGGGGAACCACAATGAGCAGTTCTTC. It yields the protein CASSLGTGNHNEQFF.